Given below is one T cell receptor (beta chain) in context. What it recognizes is unknown. The entry originates in a study of identical twins. Findings and caveats of the study: The models gave estimates that fell short of the out-of-frame TCR alpha sharing seen in monozygotic twins.

It was template switching that added a universal primer site, and there were unique molecular identifiers on the cDNA. A single record per CDR3 protein comes from TCRdb applying MiXCR to the 5' RACE reads. The sample has approximately 240,000 distinct CDR3 sequences; roughly an eighth are singletons. V lost 1 base and J 1 base, leaving 7 bases between the germline ends. The CDR3 spans 14 residues. Germline V gene lookup returns CDR1 MGHRA and CDR2 YSYEKL. The clonotype originates from a woman in her late teens or twenties in good health. The material sequenced was memory (CD45RO+) T cells sorted from blood. The rearrangement joins TRBV4-1 to TRBJ1-1; the D is unclear. The CDR3 nucleotides are TGCGCCAGCAGCCAAGTGTCTCAGAACACTGAAGCTTTCTTT. It codes for CASSQVSQNTEAFF.